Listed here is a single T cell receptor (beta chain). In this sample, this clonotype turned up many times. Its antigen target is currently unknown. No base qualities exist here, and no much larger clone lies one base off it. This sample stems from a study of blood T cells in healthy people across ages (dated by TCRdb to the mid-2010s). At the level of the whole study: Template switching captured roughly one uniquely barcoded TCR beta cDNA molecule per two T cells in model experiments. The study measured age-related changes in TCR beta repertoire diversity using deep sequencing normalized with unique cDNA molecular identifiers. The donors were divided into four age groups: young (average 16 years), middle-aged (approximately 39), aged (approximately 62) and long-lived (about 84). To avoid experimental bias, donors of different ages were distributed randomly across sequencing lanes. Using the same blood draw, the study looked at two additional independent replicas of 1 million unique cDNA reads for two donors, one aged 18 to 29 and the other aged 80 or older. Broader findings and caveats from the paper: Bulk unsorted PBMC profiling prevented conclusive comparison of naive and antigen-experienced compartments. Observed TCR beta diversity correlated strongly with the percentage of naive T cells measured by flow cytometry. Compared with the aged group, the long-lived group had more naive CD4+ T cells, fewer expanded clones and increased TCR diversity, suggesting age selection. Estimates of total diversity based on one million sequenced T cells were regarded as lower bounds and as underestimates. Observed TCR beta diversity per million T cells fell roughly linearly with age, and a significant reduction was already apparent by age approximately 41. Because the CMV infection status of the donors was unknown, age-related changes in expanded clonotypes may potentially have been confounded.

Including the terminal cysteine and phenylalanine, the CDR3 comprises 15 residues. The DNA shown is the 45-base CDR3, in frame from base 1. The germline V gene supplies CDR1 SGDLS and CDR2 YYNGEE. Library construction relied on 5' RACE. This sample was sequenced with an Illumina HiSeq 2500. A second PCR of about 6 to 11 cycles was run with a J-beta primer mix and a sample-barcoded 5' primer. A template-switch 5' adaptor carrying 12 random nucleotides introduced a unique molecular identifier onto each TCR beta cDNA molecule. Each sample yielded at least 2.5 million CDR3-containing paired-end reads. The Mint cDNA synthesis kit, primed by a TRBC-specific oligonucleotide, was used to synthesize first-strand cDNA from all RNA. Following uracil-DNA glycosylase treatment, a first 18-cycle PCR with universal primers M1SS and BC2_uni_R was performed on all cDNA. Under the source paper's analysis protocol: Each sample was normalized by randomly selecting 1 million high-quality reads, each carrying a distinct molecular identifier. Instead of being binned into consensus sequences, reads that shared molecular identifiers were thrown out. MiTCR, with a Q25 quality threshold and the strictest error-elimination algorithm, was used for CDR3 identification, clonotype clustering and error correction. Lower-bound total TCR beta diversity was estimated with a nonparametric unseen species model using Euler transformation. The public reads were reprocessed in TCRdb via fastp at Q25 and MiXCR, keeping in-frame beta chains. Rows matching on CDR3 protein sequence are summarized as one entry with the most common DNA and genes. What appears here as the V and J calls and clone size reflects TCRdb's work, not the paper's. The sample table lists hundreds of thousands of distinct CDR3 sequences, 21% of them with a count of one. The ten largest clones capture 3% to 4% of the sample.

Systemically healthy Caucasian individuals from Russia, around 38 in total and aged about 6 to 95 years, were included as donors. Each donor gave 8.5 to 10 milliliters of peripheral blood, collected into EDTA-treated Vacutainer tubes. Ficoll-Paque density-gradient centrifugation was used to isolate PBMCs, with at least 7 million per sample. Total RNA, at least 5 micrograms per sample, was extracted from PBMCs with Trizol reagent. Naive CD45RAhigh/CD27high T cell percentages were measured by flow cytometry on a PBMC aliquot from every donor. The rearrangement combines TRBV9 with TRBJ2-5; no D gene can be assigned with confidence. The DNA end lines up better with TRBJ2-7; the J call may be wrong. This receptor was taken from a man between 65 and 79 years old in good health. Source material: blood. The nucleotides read TGTGCCAGCAGCAAAACCCCTACGAGCTCCTACGAGCAGTACTTC. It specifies CASSKTPTSSYEQYF.